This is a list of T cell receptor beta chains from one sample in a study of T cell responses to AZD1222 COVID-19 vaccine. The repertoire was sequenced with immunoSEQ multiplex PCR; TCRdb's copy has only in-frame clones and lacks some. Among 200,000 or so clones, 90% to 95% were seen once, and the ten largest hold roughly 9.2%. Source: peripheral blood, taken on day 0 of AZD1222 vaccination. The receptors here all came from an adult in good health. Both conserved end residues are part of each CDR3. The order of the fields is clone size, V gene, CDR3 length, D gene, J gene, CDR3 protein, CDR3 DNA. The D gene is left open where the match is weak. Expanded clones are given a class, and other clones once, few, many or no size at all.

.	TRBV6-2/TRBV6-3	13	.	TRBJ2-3	CASSYSPAATQYF	TGTGCCAGCAGTTACTCGCCCGCGGCTACGCAGTATTTT
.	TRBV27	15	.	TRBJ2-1	CASNRGTSLYNEQFF	TGTGCCAGCAACAGAGGGACCTCCTTATACAATGAGCAGTTCTTC
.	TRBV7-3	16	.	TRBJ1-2	CASSLGPAPHNYGYTF	TGTGCCAGCAGCTTGGGCCCGGCGCCTCATAACTATGGCTACACCTTC
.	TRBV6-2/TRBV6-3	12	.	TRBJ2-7	CASSYRSYEQYF	TGTGCCAGCAGTTACAGGTCCTACGAGCAGTACTTC
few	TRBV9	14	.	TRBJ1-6	CASSVGGANSPLHF	TGTGCCAGCAGCGTAGGGGGGGCTAATTCACCCCTCCACTTT
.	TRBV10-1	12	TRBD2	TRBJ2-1	CATRGTTNEQFF	TGCGCCACCCGAGGGACTACCAATGAGCAGTTCTTC
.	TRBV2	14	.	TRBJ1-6	CASSAGRGNSPLHF	TGTGCCAGCAGTGCAGGGCGAGGGAATTCACCCCTCCACTTT
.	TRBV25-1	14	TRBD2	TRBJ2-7	CASSNGLVRGEQYF	TGTGCCAGCAGTAATGGACTAGTAAGGGGCGAGCAGTACTTC
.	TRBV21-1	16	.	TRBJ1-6	CASSKSWPYPGCPLHF	TGTGCCAGCAGCAAATCCTGGCCGTACCCCGGTTGTCCCCTCCACTTT
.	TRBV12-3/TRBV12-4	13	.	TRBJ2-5	CASSLLAQETQYF	TGTGCCAGCAGTTTACTAGCCCAAGAGACCCAGTACTTC
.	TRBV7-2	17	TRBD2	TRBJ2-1	CASSLALPREIYNEQFF	TGTGCCAGCAGCTTAGCGCTCCCGCGGGAGATTTACAATGAGCAGTTCTTC
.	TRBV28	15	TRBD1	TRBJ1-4	CASSTWTGYNEKLFF	TGTGCCAGCAGTACCTGGACAGGATATAATGAAAAACTGTTTTTT
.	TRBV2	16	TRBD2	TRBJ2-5	CASCKSSGRFSETQYF	TGTGCCAGCTGCAAGTCTAGCGGGAGGTTCTCCGAGACCCAGTACTTC
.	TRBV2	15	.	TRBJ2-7	CASSEEWGNLYEQYF	TGTGCCAGCAGTGAAGAATGGGGTAACCTCTACGAGCAGTACTTC
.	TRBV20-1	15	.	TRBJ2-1	CSASGTPISYNEQFF	TGCAGTGCTAGTGGGACTCCCATCTCCTACAATGAGCAGTTCTTC
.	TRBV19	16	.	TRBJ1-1	CASSSTGLVLGSEAFF	TGTGCCAGTAGTAGCACAGGGTTAGTTTTGGGTTCTGAAGCTTTCTTT
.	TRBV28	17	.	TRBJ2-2	CASSSPRSQERTGELFF	TGTGCCAGCAGTTCGCCCCGATCCCAAGAGCGCACCGGGGAGCTGTTTTTT
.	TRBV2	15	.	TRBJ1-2	CASSVAPGRNYGYTF	TGTGCCAGCAGTGTCGCGCCCGGGCGGAACTATGGCTACACCTTC
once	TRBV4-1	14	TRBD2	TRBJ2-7	CASSYAGATYEQYF	TGCGCCAGCAGCTATGCGGGAGCAACCTACGAGCAGTACTTC
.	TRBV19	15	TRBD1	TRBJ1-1	CASSASPGTGTEAFF	TGTGCCAGTAGTGCCTCTCCCGGGACAGGGACTGAAGCTTTCTTT
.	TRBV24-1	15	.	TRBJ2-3	CATSARTLLTDTQYF	TGTGCCACCAGTGCCAGGACACTTCTCACAGATACGCAGTATTTT
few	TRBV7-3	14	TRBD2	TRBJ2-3	CASSLGRGGNTQYF	TGTGCCAGCAGCTTGGGACGCGGGGGGAATACGCAGTATTTT
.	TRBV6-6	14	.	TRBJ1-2	CASSFRGVGYGYTF	TGTGCCAGCAGTTTCCGTGGGGTAGGCTATGGCTACACCTTC
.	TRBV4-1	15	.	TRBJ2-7	CASSLLRTDTYEQYF	TGCGCCAGCAGCCTTCTTCGGACAGATACCTACGAGCAGTACTTC
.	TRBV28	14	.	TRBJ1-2	CASKPEWGNYGYTF	TGTGCCAGCAAACCCGAATGGGGTAACTATGGCTACACCTTC
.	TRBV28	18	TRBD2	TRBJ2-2	CASSLIPGRGRRTGELFF	TGTGCCAGCAGTTTAATCCCCGGGAGGGGGAGGCGCACCGGGGAGCTGTTTTTT
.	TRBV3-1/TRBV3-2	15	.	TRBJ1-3	CASSQGGGTGNTIYF	TGTGCCAGCAGCCAAGGAGGGGGAACTGGAAACACCATATATTTT
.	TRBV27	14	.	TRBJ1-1	CASSLRGLNTEAFF	TGTGCCAGCAGTTTAAGGGGATTGAACACTGAAGCTTTCTTT
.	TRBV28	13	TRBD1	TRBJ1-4	CASSPGGWEKLFF	TGTGCCAGCAGTCCAGGGGGTTGGGAAAAACTGTTTTTT
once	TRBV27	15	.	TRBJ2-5	CASSPGQNHQETQYF	TGTGCCAGCAGCCCAGGGCAGAACCACCAAGAGACCCAGTACTTC
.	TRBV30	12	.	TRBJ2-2	CAWLGFTGELFF	TGTGCCTGGCTAGGGTTCACCGGGGAGCTGTTTTTT
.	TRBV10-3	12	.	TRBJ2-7	CAISGGPAEQYF	TGTGCCATCAGCGGGGGGCCCGCCGAGCAGTACTTC
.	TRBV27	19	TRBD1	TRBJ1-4	CASSLSSAPTGARGEKLFF	TGTGCCAGCAGTTTATCGTCGGCACCCACAGGGGCGCGGGGTGAAAAACTGTTTTTT
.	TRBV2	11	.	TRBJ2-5	CASTQGGTQYF	TGTGCCAGCACCCAAGGTGGGACCCAGTACTTC
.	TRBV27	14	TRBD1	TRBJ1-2	CASSPTGGGYGYTF	TGTGCCAGCAGTCCCACAGGGGGCGGTTATGGCTACACCTTC
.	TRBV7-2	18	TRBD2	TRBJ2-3	CASSSVWATSGTRDTQYF	TGTGCCAGCAGCTCCGTTTGGGCGACTAGCGGGACACGAGATACGCAGTATTTT
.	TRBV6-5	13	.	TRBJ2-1	CASRHGLLDEQFF	TGTGCCAGCAGGCACGGTCTGCTCGATGAGCAGTTCTTC
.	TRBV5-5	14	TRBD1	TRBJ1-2	CASSLYRGDGGYTF	TGTGCCAGCAGCTTATACAGGGGGGATGGAGGCTACACCTTC
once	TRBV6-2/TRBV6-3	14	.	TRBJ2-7	CASSWTSRLGEQYF	TGTGCCAGCAGTTGGACGTCTCGTCTTGGCGAGCAGTACTTC
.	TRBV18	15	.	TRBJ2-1	CASSPLPLSYNEQFF	TGTGCCAGCTCACCCCTGCCCCTTTCCTACAATGAGCAGTTCTTC
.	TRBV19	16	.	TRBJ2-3	CASSIITAHGTDTQYF	TGTGCCAGTAGTATAATAACAGCCCACGGCACAGATACGCAGTATTTT
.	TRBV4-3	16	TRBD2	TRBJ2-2	CASSQDSSGTTGELFF	TGCGCCAGCAGCCAAGATTCGAGCGGGACCACCGGGGAGCTGTTTTTT
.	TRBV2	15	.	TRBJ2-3	CASSGRASSTDTQYF	TGTGCCAGCAGTGGGCGGGCTTCTAGCACAGATACGCAGTATTTT
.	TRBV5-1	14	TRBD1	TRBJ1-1	CASSKGQGEAEAFF	TGCGCCAGCAGTAAAGGACAGGGGGAGGCTGAAGCTTTCTTT
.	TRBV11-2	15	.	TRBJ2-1	CASSPGAELYNEQFF	TGTGCCAGCAGCCCCGGGGCCGAACTATACAATGAGCAGTTCTTC
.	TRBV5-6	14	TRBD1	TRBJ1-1	CASSPGTGGTEAFF	TGTGCCAGCAGCCCCGGGACAGGGGGCACTGAAGCTTTCTTT
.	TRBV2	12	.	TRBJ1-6	CANRDHNSPLHF	TGTGCCAACAGGGATCATAATTCACCCCTCCACTTT
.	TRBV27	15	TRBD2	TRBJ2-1	CASRGLAGGDNEQFF	TGTGCCAGCAGAGGTCTAGCGGGAGGGGACAATGAGCAGTTCTTC
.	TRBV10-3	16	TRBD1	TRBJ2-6	CAIKPGQGSGANVLTF	TGTGCCATCAAACCGGGACAGGGGAGCGGGGCCAACGTCCTGACTTTC
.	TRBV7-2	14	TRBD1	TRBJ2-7	CASSPQTGSYEQYF	TGTGCCAGCAGCCCTCAGACAGGGTCTTACGAGCAGTACTTC
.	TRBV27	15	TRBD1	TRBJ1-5	CASSSRDRANQPQHF	TGTGCCAGCAGTTCCCGGGACAGGGCCAATCAGCCCCAGCATTTT
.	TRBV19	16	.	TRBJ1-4	CASSISVTLETEKLFF	TGTGCCAGTAGTATTTCCGTGACACTAGAAACAGAAAAACTGTTTTTT
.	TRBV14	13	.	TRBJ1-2	CASSQKSWVDYTF	TGTGCCAGCAGCCAAAAGTCCTGGGTAGACTACACCTTC
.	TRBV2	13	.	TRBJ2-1	CASSGSSYNEQFF	TGTGCCAGCAGCGGGAGCTCCTACAATGAGCAGTTCTTC
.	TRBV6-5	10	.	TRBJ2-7	CASRNYEQCF	TGTGCCAGCCGAAACTACGAGCAGTGCTTC
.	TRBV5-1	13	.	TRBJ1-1	CASSLDQNTEAFF	TGCGCCAGCAGCCTAGACCAGAACACTGAAGCTTTCTTT
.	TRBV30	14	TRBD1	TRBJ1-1	CAWSTLQGSTEAFF	TGTGCCTGGAGTACCCTACAGGGGTCGACTGAAGCTTTCTTT
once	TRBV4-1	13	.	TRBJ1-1	CASSQNMNTEAFF	TGCGCCAGCAGCCAAAACATGAACACTGAAGCTTTCTTT
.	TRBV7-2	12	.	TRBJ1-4	CASSPQGEKLFF	TGTGCCAGCAGCCCGCAGGGGGAAAAACTGTTTTTT